The 25 T cell receptor beta chains below were found in one sample sequenced in a study of CD4 T cells in relation to SARS-CoV-2 and coronaviruses (dated by TCRdb to the early 2020s). Libraries were constructed by the immunoSEQ multiplex PCR assay. TCRdb holds this immuneACCESS table with in-frame rearrangements only. Some clones are missing; in checked studies, unresolved V genes explain under half, and the rest has no known cause. For this sample the table gives tens of thousands of clones, of which about three quarters were detected only once. The ten most abundant clones make up about 2.5% of the sample. The antigens these receptors bind are not known. Source material: memory CD4+ T cells from PBMCs, cultured in vitro. This specimen's cell subset or site label, per the study, means: memory (non-naive) CD4+ T cells. All receptors derive from an adult with COVID-19.

This clone appeared once. J is TRBJ2-2 and V is TRBV5-8, with D unresolved. Trimming took 0 bases from V and 4 from J, leaving 4 bases between them. This CDR3 is 13 amino acids long. The germline V gene has CDR1 SGHTS and CDR2 YDEGEE. CDR3 bases: TGTGCCAGCAGCTTGGCTACCACCGGGGAGCTGTTTTTT. Translated: CASSLATTGELFF. Filled out from reference TRBV5-8 and TRBJ2-2, the complete variable domain reads EAGVTQSPTHLIKTRGQQATLRCSPISGHTSVYWYQQALGLGLQFLLWYDEGEERNRGNFPPRFSGRQFPNYSSELNVNALELEDSALYLCASSLATTGELFFGEGSRLTVL.

This clone was found once. The V and J genes are TRBV6-4 and TRBJ2-3; 7 nucleotides match TRBD1. Germline assignment: CDR1 MRHNA and CDR2 SNTAGT. Trimming cost V 0 bases and J 4 bases; bases outside gene matches: 1. The CDR3 sequence is 14 residues long. CDR3: CASSDSTGPDTQYF. The CDR3 DNA reads TGTGCCAGCAGTGACTCGACAGGGCCAGATACGCAGTATTTT.

This chain uses TRBV4-1 with TRBJ2-1; D unresolved. The CDR3 loop spans 12 amino acids. Deletions cut 1 base from V and 11 bases from J, with 9 bases between. Per germline, CDR1 MGHRA and CDR2 YSYEKL. The CDR3 is CASSQGSSKQFF. Written as DNA, the CDR3 is TGCGCCAGCAGCCAAGGGTCCAGCAAGCAGTTCTTC.

The sample holds a few counts of this clone. The chain combines TRBV7-9 with TRBJ2-2; unclear D gene. Per the germline V gene, CDR1 is SEHNR and CDR2 is FQNEAQ (reference sequence). The CDR3 has 13 amino acids. Trimming shortened V by 5 bases and J by 1 base, and 5 bases separated the two germline ends. Here the CDR3 reads CASSLENTGELFF. The CDR3 DNA is TGTGCCAGCAGCCTCGAGAACACCGGGGAGCTGTTTTTT.

The chain uses TRBV7-6 and TRBJ1-1; TRBD1 might be the D (5 bases). CDR1 is SGHVS, CDR2 FNYEAQ, per germline. V lost 1 base to trimming and J lost 0 bases, with 15 bases between them. The CDR3 loop spans 17 amino acids. The CDR3 DNA sequence: TGTGCCAGCAGCTTAGGGTGGCAGGGCTTCATGAACACTGAAGCTTTCTTT. Translation: CASSLGWQGFMNTEAFF.

This rearrangement joins TRBV28 to TRBJ2-3; 12 positions match TRBD2. Unmatched junction bases numbered 5, after V lost 6 bases and J lost 4 bases. The CDR3 contains 15 residues. Germline values: CDR1 MDHEN, CDR2 SYDVKM. The CDR3 loop is CASRGLAGSSDTQYF. The CDR3 nucleotides read TGTGCCAGCAGAGGACTAGCGGGGTCCTCAGATACGCAGTATTTT.

The chain is built from TRBV9 and TRBJ2-3; unclear D gene. This CDR3 contains 15 residues. V was pared by 0 bases and J by 0 bases, with 8 bases between. Germline values: CDR1 SGDLS, CDR2 YYNGEE. CDR3 sequence reads: CASSVGLTSTDTQYF. DNA of the CDR3: TGTGCCAGCAGCGTAGGGCTCACGAGCACAGATACGCAGTATTTT.

The V call is TRBV6-2 or TRBV6-3, the J call TRBJ1-5, with D possibly being TRBD1 (6 bases). With 7 bases removed from V and 5 bases from J, the gap between germline ends came to 15 bases. Germline V gene data show CDR1 as MNHEY and CDR2 as SVGEGT. This CDR3 region has 14 residues. CDR3: CASTPGGWDQPQHF. The DNA for the CDR3 is TGTGCCAGCACCCCTGGGGGCTGGGATCAGCCCCAGCATTTT.

The V gene is TRBV5-5, the J gene TRBJ2-7; D is undetermined. The CDR3 is 13 residues long. The V end lost 1 base, the J end lost 5 bases, and 10 bases lay between the germline ends. Germline CDR1 SGHKS, CDR2 YYEKEE (reference sequence). The CDR3: CASSLNRQNEQYF. CDR3 nucleotides: TGTGCCAGCAGCTTGAACCGGCAGAACGAGCAGTACTTC.

The chain combines TRBV28 with TRBJ2-1; a possible D gene is TRBD2 (5 bases). CDR1 is MDHEN and CDR2 is SYDVKM in the germline V gene. Trimming cost V 5 bases and J 3 bases, with 23 bases left between them. The CDR3 is made up of 18 amino acids. The CDR3 nucleotides are TGTGCCAGCAGTCTAGAACCGGGATTCCAATACCACTACAATGAGCAGTTCTTC. It encodes CASSLEPGFQYHYNEQFF.

The table lists this clone with a few counts. The chain employs TRBV6-5 and TRBJ2-2, with no clear D. Germline V gene lookup returns CDR1 MNHEY and CDR2 SVGAGI. The V and J ends lost 8 bases and 0 bases respectively, with 13 bases between them. The CDR3 extends over 15 amino acids. The CDR3 is CASGKQTPNTGELFF. The CDR3 nucleotides are TGTGCCAGCGGTAAACAGACCCCGAACACCGGGGAGCTGTTTTTT.

The genes are TRBV7-8 and TRBJ1-5; 7 positions agree with TRBD1. J was trimmed by 2 bases and V by 3 bases; bases with no gene match: 1. The CDR3 loop spans 14 amino acids. The germline CDR1 and CDR2 sequences are SGHVS and FQNEAQ. CDR3 bases: TGTGCCAGCAGCTTTGGACAGGGCAATCAGCCCCAGCATTTT. Translating gives CASSFGQGNQPQHF. The variable domain in full, with the rest retrieved from reference TRBV7-8 and TRBJ1-5, is GAGVSQSPRYKVAKRGQDVALRCDPISGHVSLFWYQQALGQGPEFLTYFQNEAQLDKSGLPSDRFFAERPEGSVSTLKIQRTQQEDSAVYLCASSFGQGNQPQHFGDGTRLSIL.

The V call is TRBV21-1, the J call TRBJ2-5; TRBD2, the table's D call, lacks a check against the DNA. TRBV21-1 is flagged as a pseudogene. The CDR3 is made up of 21 amino acids. The CDR3 nucleotides read TGTGCCAGCATCCCCGGACGGAGGACTAGCGGGAGGGCGCCAGAAGAAGAGACCCAGTACTTC. Translation gives CASIPGRRTSGRAPEEETQYF.

This sequence joins TRBV19 and TRBJ2-2; D gene unclear. Germline lookup yields CDR1 LNHDA and CDR2 SQIVND (reference sequence). Trimming removed 6 bases from V and 1 base from J, with 9 bases in between. The CDR3 is 14 amino acids. The CDR3 region is CASRRAMNTGELFF. The CDR3 region has the DNA TGTGCCAGTAGAAGAGCGATGAACACCGGGGAGCTGTTTTTT.

This clone appeared a few times. This rearrangement joins TRBV28 to TRBJ1-5; tentatively, D is TRBD1 (6 bases). Trimming removed 6 bases from V and 3 bases from J, with 18 bases in between. The CDR3 extends over 16 amino acids. CDR1 is MDHEN, CDR2 SYDVKM, per germline. The CDR3 DNA follows: TGTGCCAGCAGCCCCTCAGGAACAGGGATCAATCAGCCCCAGCATTTT. Its protein product is CASSPSGTGINQPQHF.

This chain links TRBV24-1 with TRBJ2-5; D remains ambiguous. The CDR3 loop spans 15 amino acids. V lost 3 bases to trimming and J lost 2 bases, with 12 bases between them. CDR1 is KGHDR, CDR2 SFDVKD, per germline. CDR3 sequence reads: CATSDPTVGQETQYF. Written as DNA, the CDR3 is TGTGCCACCAGTGATCCGACGGTCGGTCAAGAGACCCAGTACTTC.

V is TRBV5-1 and J is TRBJ2-1; 12 bases fit TRBD2. Germline V CDR1 and CDR2: SGHRS, YFSETQ. J gave up 9 bases and V 1 base, and 5 bases lay outside the gene matches. The CDR3 totals 15 residues. The DNA for the CDR3 is TGCGCCAGCAGCTTGTCGACTAGCGGGAGAGGTGAGCAGTTCTTC. The encoded protein is CASSLSTSGRGEQFF.

J is TRBJ2-2 and V is TRBV2; D gene uncertain. The V end lost 5 bases, the J end lost 7 bases, and 14 bases lay between the germline ends. This CDR3 region has 14 residues. The V gene's germline CDR1 is SNHLY and CDR2 FYNNEI. CDR3 coding DNA: TGTGCCAGCAGTCCTAGGGTGAGAGTCGGGGAGCTGTTTTTT. It specifies CASSPRVRVGELFF.

The chain uses TRBV14 and TRBJ2-7; 8 bases are a match to TRBD2. Germline V CDR1 and CDR2: SGHDN, FVKESK. The CDR3 covers 16 residues. V shed 0 bases and J 0 bases; nucleotides not matched to a gene: 4. The CDR3 reads CASSQDRREVSYEQYF. The CDR3 DNA sequence: TGTGCCAGCAGCCAAGATCGGCGGGAGGTCTCCTACGAGCAGTACTTC.

This clone has only one observation. This sequence joins TRBV7-8 and TRBJ2-1, with TRBD1 matching 8 bases. CDR1 and CDR2 (germline): SGHVS, FQNEAQ. The CDR3 has 13 amino acids. V shed 5 bases and J 6 bases; nucleotides not matched to a gene: 3. The CDR3 DNA sequence: TGTGCCAGCAGCCCCGACAGGGGCAATGAGCAGTTCTTC. Amino acids: CASSPDRGNEQFF.

This clone has only one observation. The chain combines TRBV11-1 with TRBJ2-7; D perhaps matches TRBD1 (6 bases). Trimming took 5 bases from V and 3 from J, leaving 17 bases between them. This CDR3 comprises 15 residues. Germline V gene data show CDR1 as SGHAT and CDR2 as FQDESV (reference sequence). CDR3 DNA: TGTGCCAGCAGCCTAAGACGGGCCAGGGGCTACGAGCAGTACTTC. This gives the protein CASSLRRARGYEQYF. Variable domain in full (rest from reference TRBV11-1 and TRBJ2-7): EAEVAQSPRYKITEKSQAVAFWCDPISGHATLYWYRQILGQGPELLVQFQDESVVDDSQLPKDRFSAERLKGVDSTLKIQPAELGDSAMYLCASSLRRARGYEQYFGPGTRLTVT.

The chain couples TRBV29-1 to TRBJ1-6; D is perhaps TRBD1 (5 bases). V lost 7 bases, J lost 5 bases, and 15 bases lay in between. The length of the CDR3 is 14 residues. CDR1 is SQVTM and CDR2 is ANQGSEA in the germline V gene. The CDR3: CSATDGANNSPLHF. CDR3 nucleotide sequence: TGCAGCGCGACCGATGGGGCCAATAATTCACCCCTCCACTTT.

The chain carries TRBV27 and TRBJ2-5, with 8 bases lining up with TRBD2. Germline V gives CDR1 MNHEY, CDR2 SMNVEV (reference sequence). There are 16 residues in the CDR3. V was pared by 5 bases and J by 0 bases, with 8 bases of the junction left unmatched. In nucleotides, the CDR3 is TGTGCCAGCAGTCTGACTGGCGGGGGGAACCAAGAGACCCAGTACTTC. Its translation is CASSLTGGGNQETQYF.

This sequence joins TRBV9 and TRBJ2-1, with 10 bases matching TRBD2. J gave up 5 bases and V 3 bases, and 5 bases lay outside the gene matches. CDR3 length: 15 amino acids. CDR1 and CDR2 (germline): SGDLS, YYNGEE. CDR3 in DNA: TGTGCCAGCAGCGCAGGGACTAGCGACCACAATGAGCAGTTCTTC. As protein: CASSAGTSDHNEQFF. Drawing the rest from reference TRBV9 and TRBJ2-1, the complete variable domain is DSGVTQTPKHLITATGQRVTLRCSPRSGDLSVYWYQQSLDQGLQFLIQYYNGEERAKGNILERFSAQQFPDLHSELNLSSLELGDSALYFCASSAGTSDHNEQFFGPGTRLTVL.

CDR3 in DNA: TGTGCCAGCAGTGAAGGCCAGGTTTACAATGAGCAGTTCTTC. This gives the protein CASSEGQVYNEQFF. The V and J genes are TRBV2 and TRBJ2-1; D gene unclear. V lost 1 base, J lost 4 bases, and 8 bases lay in between. The CDR3 is 14 residues long. Germline V gene data show CDR1 as SNHLY and CDR2 as FYNNEI.